The TCR beta chain described here comes from a study of OX40 agonist ivuxolimab in advanced cancers. Study-wide findings and caveats: Expanded clones were, on average, more numerous in CD8+ T cells than in CD4+.

This CDR3 is built from 14 residues. CDR1 and CDR2 (germline): LGHNA, YSLEER. After removal of 6 bases from V and 0 bases from J, the junction contained 4 bases not matched to a gene. As regards this clone: Its target is unknown.

Sampling times: baseline, cycle 4 day 1, cycle 7 day 1. The protocol was immunoSEQ multiplex PCR, while the TCRdb copy is restricted to in-frame clones and leaves out a portion. This sample has tens of thousands of clones; 91% occur once, and the top ten carry less than 5%. The clonotype originates from an adult with an advanced solid tumor such as melanoma, head and neck, liver or kidney cancer. The specimen comprised CD4+ or CD8+ T cells sorted from blood, sampled in a trial of the OX40 agonist ivuxolimab. V usage is TRBV4-3 and J usage is TRBJ2-7; 8 nucleotides match TRBD1. The CDR3 DNA reads TGCGCCAGCAGTACTACAGGGGGCTCCTACGAGCAGTACTTC. Protein product: CASSTTGGSYEQYF.